The subject of this entry is one T cell receptor (beta chain). Its antigen is unknown. The germline CDR1 and CDR2 sequences are MNHEY and SMNVEV (reference sequence). CDR3 length equals 14 residues. Sequencing targeted expressed TCRB transcripts, as all isolated RNA had been reverse transcribed. Produced via immunoSEQ multiplex PCR; TCRdb's table is partial and in-frame only. The sample yields about 660,000 clones, around an eighth seen once. This specimen belongs to a study of beta chain features in type 1 diabetes. Study overall: The examined sorted cells totaled fewer than 140 million across samples.

General study points: Among all four CD4+ subsets, Type 1 diabetes patients had TCRB CDR3s that were moderately but significantly shorter. Patients' naive, central memory and regulatory TCRB repertoires appeared more alike than those of healthy donors.

Each of the CD4+ naive, central memory, regulatory and stem cell-like memory populations was sorted via CD45RO/CCR7/CD25/CD127/CD95/CD27. Sorting gave populations that all exceeded 98% purity. Sequenced material: naive CD4+ T cells from blood. The chain links TRBV27 to TRBJ2-5; 8 bases match TRBD1. The J call may be wrong; the DNA end is better matched by TRBJ2-7. The source is a man aged 18 to 29 with type 1 diabetes. CDR3 coding DNA: TGTGCCAGCAGTCCTGACAGGGGTGTCTACGAGCAGTACTTC. It yields the protein CASSPDRGVYEQYF.